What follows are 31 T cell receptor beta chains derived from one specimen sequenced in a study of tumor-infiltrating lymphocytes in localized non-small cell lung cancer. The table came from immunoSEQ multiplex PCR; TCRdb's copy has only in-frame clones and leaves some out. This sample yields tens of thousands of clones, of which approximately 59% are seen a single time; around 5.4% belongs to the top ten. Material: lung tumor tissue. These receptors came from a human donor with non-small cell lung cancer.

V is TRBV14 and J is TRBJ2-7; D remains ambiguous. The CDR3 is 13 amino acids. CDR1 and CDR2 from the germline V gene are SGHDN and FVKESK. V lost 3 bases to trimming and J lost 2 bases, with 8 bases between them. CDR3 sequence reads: CASSQAIAYEQYF. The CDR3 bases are TGTGCCAGCAGCCAGGCCATTGCCTACGAGCAGTACTTC.

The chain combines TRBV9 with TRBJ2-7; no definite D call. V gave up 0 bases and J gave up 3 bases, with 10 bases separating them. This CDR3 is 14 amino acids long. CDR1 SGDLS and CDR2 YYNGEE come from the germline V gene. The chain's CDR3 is CASSVAEINYEQYF. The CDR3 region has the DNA TGTGCCAGCAGCGTAGCTGAGATCAACTACGAGCAGTACTTC.

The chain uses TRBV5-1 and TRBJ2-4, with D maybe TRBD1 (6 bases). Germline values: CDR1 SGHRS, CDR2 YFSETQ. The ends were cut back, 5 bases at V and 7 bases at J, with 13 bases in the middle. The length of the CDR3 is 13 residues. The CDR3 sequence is CASSGGLANIQYF. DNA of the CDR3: TGCGCCAGCAGTGGGGGCTTGGCGAACATTCAGTACTTC.

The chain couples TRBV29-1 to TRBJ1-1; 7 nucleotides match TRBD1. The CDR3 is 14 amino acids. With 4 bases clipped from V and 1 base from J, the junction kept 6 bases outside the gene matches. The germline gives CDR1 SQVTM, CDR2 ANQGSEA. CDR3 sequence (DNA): TGCAGCGTTGCCGGGACAGAGACGAACACTGAAGCTTTCTTT. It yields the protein CSVAGTETNTEAFF.

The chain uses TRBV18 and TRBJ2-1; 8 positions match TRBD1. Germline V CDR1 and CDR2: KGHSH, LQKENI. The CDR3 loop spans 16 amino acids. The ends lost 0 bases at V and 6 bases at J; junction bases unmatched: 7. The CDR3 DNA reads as TGTGCCAGCTCACCACCAGCAACAGGGGGTGTCAATGAGCAGTTCTTC. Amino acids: CASSPPATGGVNEQFF.

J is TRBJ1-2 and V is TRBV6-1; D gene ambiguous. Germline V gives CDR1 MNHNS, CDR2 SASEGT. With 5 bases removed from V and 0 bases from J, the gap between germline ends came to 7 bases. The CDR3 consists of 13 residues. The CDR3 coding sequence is TGTGCCAGCAGTCCGGGGTCTAACTATGGCTACACCTTC. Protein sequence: CASSPGSNYGYTF.

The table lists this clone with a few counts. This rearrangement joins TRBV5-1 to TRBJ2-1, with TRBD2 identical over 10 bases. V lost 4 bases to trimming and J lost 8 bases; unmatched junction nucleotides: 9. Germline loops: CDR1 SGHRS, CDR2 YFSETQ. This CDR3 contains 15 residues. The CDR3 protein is CASSQGLAEGDEQFF. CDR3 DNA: TGCGCCAGCAGCCAAGGACTAGCGGAGGGGGATGAGCAGTTCTTC.

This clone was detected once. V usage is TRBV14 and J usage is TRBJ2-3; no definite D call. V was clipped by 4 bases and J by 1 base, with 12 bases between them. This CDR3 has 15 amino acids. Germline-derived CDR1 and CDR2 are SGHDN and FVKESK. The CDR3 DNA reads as TGTGCCAGCAGCCCCCGGGTCAGCCGCACAGATACGCAGTATTTT. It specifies CASSPRVSRTDTQYF.

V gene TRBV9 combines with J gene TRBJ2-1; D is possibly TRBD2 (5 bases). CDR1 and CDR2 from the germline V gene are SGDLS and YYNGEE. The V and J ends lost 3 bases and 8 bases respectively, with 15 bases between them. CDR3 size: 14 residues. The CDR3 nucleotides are TGTGCCAGCAGCGCGATAGGGTTTAGCGATGAGCAGTTCTTC. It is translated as CASSAIGFSDEQFF.

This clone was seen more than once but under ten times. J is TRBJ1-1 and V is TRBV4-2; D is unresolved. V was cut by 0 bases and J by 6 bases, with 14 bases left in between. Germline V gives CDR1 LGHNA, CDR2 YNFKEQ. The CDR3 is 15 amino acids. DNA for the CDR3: TGTGCCAGCAGCCAAGATTTGGGGAAGGGCCCTGAAGCTTTCTTT. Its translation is CASSQDLGKGPEAFF.

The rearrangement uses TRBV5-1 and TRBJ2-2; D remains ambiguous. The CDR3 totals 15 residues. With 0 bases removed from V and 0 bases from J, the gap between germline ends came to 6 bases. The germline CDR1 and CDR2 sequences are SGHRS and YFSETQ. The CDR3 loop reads CASSLDPSNTGELFF. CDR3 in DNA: TGCGCCAGCAGCTTGGACCCGTCGAACACCGGGGAGCTGTTTTTT. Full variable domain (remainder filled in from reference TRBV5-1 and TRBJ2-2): KAGVTQTPRYLIKTRGQQVTLSCSPISGHRSVSWYQQTPGQGLQFLFEYFSETQRNKGNFPGRFSGRQFSNSRSEMNVSTLELGDSALYLCASSLDPSNTGELFFGEGSRLTVL.

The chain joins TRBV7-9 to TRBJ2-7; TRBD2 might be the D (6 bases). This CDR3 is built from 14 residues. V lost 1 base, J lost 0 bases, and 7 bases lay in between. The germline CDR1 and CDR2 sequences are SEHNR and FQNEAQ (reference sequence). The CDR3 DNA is TGTGCCAGCAGCTTAGTGGGGGGCTCCTACGAGCAGTACTTC. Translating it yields CASSLVGGSYEQYF. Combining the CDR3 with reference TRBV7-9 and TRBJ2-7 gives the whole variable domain DTGVSQNPRHKITKRGQNVTFRCDPISEHNRLYWYRQTLGQGPEFLTYFQNEAQLEKSRLLSDRFSAERPKGSFSTLEIQRTEQGDSAMYLCASSLVGGSYEQYFGPGTRLTVT.

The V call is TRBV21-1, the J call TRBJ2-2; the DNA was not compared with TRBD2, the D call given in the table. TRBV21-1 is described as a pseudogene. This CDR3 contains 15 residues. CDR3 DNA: TGTGCCAGCAGCAAAGCGCTAGGGAGCACCGGGGAGCTGTTTTTT. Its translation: CASSKALGSTGELFF.

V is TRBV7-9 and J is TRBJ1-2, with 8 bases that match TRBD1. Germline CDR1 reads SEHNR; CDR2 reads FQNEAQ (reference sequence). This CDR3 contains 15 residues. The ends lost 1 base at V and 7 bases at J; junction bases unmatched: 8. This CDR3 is CASSLGQGLGPGYTF. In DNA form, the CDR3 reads TGTGCCAGCAGCTTAGGACAGGGGCTTGGTCCTGGCTACACCTTC.

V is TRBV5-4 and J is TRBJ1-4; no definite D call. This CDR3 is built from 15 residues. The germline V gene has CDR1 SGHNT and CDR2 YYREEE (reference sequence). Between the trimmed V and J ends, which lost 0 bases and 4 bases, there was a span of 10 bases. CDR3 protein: CASSLDKLNNEKLFF. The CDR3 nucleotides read TGTGCCAGCAGCTTGGATAAACTAAATAATGAAAAACTGTTTTTT.

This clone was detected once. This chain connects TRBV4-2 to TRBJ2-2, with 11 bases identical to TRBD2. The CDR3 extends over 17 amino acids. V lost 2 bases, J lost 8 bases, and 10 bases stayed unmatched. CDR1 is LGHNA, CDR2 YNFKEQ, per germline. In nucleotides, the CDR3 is TGTGCCAGCAGCCAACAAACTAGCGGGAGTGGAATGGGGGAGCTGTTTTTT. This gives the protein CASSQQTSGSGMGELFF.

The CDR3 loop reads CASSGPQYNEQFF. CDR3 coding DNA: TGTGCCAGCAGTGGTCCACAGTACAATGAGCAGTTCTTC. The chain combines TRBV2 with TRBJ2-1, with no clear D. The germline V gene encodes CDR1 SNHLY and CDR2 FYNNEI. The V gene lost 4 bases and the J gene lost 4 bases, with 8 bases spanning the gap. This CDR3 has 13 residues.

Here the CDR3 reads CASSYQGGDTGELFF. The CDR3 bases are TGTGCCAGCAGTTACCAAGGGGGAGACACCGGGGAGCTGTTTTTT. The chain carries TRBV6-6 and TRBJ2-2; a possible D gene is TRBD1 (6 bases). CDR1 and CDR2 (germline): MNHNY, SVGAGI (reference sequence). V lost 2 bases to trimming and J lost 3 bases, with 10 bases between them. CDR3 length: 15 residues.

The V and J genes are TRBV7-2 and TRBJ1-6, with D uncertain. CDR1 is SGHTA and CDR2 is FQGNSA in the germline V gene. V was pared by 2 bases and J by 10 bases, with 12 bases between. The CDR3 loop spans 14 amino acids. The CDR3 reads CASSLSGYGSPLHF. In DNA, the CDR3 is TGTGCCAGCAGCTTATCGGGATACGGCTCACCCCTCCACTTT. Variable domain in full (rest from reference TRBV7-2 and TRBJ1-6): GAGVSQSPSNKVTEKGKDVELRCDPISGHTALYWYRQSLGQGLEFLIYFQGNSAPDKSGLPSDRFSAERTGGSVSTLTIQRTQQEDSAVYLCASSLSGYGSPLHFGNGTRLTVT.

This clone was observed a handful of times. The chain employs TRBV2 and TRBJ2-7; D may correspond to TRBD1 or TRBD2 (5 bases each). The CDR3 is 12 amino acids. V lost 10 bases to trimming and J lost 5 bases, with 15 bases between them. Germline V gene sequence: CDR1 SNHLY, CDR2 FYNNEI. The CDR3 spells CATSPWDHEQYF. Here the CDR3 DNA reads TGTGCCACCTCCCCCTGGGACCACGAGCAGTACTTC.

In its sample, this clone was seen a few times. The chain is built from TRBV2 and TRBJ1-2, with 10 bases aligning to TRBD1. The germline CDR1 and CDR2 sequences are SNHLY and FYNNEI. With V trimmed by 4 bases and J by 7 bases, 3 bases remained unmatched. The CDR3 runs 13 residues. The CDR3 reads CASSGDRGSGYTF. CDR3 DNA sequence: TGTGCCAGCAGTGGGGACAGGGGAAGTGGCTACACCTTC.

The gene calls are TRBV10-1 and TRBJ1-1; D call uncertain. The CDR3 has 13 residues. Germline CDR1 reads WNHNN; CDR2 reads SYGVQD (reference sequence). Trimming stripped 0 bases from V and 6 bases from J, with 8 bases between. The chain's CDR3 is CASSESSRAEAFF. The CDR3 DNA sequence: TGCGCCAGCAGTGAGTCGAGCCGGGCTGAAGCTTTCTTT.

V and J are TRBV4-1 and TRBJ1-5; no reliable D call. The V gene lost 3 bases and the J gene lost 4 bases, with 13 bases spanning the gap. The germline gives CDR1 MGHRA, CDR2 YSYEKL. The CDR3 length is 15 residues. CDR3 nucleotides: TGCGCCAGCAGCCAGTTCCGGACGGAAAATCAGCCCCAGCATTTT. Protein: CASSQFRTENQPQHF.

The CDR3 coding sequence is TGTGCCAGCAGCCCCAGCACAGGGCTCGAGGGCTACACCTTC. It encodes CASSPSTGLEGYTF. The J gene is TRBJ1-2, the V gene TRBV5-4; D might be TRBD1 (6 bases). There are 14 residues in the CDR3. V lost 4 bases and J 8 bases, leaving 18 bases between the germline ends. Germline V gene data show CDR1 as SGHNT and CDR2 as YYREEE (reference sequence).

The CDR3 protein is CASSLDLSYEQYF. Written as DNA, the CDR3 is TGTGCCAGCAGCTTGGACCTCAGCTACGAGCAGTACTTC. This chain uses TRBV5-4 with TRBJ2-7; D unclear. The V gene's germline CDR1 is SGHNT and CDR2 YYREEE (reference sequence). This CDR3 has 13 amino acids. V dropped 0 bases and J dropped 3 bases, with 7 bases sitting between them.

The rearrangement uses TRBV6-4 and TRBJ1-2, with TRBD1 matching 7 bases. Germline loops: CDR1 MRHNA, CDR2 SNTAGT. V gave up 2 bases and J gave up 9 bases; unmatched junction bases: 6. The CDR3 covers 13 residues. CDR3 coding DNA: TGTGCCAGCAGTGACCGACAGGGTTTAAGCTACACCTTC. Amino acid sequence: CASSDRQGLSYTF.

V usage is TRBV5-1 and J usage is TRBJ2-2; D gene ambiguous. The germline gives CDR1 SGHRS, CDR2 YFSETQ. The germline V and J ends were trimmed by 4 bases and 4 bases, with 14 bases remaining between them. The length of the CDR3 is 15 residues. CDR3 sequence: CASSLNLRGTGELFF. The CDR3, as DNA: TGCGCCAGCAGCCTAAACCTACGAGGCACCGGGGAGCTGTTTTTT. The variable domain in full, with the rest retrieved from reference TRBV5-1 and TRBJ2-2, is KAGVTQTPRYLIKTRGQQVTLSCSPISGHRSVSWYQQTPGQGLQFLFEYFSETQRNKGNFPGRFSGRQFSNSRSEMNVSTLELGDSALYLCASSLNLRGTGELFFGEGSRLTVL.

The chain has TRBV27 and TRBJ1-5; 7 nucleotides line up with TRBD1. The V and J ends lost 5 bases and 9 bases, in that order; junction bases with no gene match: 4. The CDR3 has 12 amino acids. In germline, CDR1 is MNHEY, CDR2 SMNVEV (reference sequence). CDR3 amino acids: CASSTQGLPQHF. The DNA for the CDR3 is TGTGCCAGCAGTACACAGGGGCTGCCCCAGCATTTT.

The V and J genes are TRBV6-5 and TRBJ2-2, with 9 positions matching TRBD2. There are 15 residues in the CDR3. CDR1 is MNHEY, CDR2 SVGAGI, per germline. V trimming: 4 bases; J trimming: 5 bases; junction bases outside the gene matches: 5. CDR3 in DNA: TGTGCCAGCAGTTTATATAGCGGGAGAACCGGGGAGCTGTTTTTT. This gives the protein CASSLYSGRTGELFF.

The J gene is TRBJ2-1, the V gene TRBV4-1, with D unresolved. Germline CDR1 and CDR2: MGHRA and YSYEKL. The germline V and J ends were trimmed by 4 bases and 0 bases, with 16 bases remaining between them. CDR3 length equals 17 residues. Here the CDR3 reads CASSPDLRYNSYNEQFF. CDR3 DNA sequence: TGCGCCAGCAGCCCGGACCTTCGATACAACTCCTACAATGAGCAGTTCTTC.

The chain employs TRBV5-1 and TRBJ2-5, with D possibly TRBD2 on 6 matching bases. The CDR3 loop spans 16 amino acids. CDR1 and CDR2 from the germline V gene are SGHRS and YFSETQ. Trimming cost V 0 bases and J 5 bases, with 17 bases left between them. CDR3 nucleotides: TGCGCCAGCAGCTTGGCGGTTGCGGGGCGCGGGGAGACCCAGTACTTC. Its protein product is CASSLAVAGRGETQYF. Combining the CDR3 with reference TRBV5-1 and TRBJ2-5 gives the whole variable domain KAGVTQTPRYLIKTRGQQVTLSCSPISGHRSVSWYQQTPGQGLQFLFEYFSETQRNKGNFPGRFSGRQFSNSRSEMNVSTLELGDSALYLCASSLAVAGRGETQYFGPGTRLLVL.